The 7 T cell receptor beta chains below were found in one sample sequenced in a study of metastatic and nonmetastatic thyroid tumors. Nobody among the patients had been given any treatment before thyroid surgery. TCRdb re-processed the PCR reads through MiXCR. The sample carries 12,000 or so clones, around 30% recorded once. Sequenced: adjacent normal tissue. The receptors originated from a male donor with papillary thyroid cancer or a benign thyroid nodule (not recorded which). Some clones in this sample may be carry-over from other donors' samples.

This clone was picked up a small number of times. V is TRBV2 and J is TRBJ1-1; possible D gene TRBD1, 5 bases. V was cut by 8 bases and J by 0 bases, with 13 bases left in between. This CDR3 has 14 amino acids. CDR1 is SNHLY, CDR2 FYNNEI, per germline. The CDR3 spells CASQGAGLNTEAFF. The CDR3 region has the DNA TGTGCCAGCCAAGGGGCAGGGCTGAACACTGAAGCTTTCTTT.

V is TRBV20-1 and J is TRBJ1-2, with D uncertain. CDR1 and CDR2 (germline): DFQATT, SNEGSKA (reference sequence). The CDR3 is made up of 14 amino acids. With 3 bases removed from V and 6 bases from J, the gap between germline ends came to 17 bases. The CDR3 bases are TGCAGTGCTAGGTCAACTTCGATAAAAGATGGCTACACCTTC. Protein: CSARSTSIKDGYTF.

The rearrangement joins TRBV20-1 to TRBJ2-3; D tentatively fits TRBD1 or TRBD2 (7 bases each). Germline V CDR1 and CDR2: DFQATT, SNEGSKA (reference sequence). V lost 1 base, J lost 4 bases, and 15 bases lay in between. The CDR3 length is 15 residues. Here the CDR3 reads CSARALQGRADTQYF. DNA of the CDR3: TGCAGTGCTAGAGCCCTACAGGGGAGGGCAGATACGCAGTATTTT.

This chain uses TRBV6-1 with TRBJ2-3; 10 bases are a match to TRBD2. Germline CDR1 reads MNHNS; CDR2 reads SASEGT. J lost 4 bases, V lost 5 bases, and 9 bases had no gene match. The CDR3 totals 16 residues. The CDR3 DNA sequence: TGTGCCAGCAGTACCGCTAGCGGGAGAATGCCAGATACGCAGTATTTT. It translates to CASSTASGRMPDTQYF.

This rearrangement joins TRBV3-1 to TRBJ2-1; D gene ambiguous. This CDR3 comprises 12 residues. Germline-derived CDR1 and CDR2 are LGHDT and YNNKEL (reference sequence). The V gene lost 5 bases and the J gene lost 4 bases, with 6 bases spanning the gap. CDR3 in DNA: TGTGCCAGCAGCAGCGCTTACAATGAGCAGTTCTTC. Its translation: CASSSAYNEQFF.

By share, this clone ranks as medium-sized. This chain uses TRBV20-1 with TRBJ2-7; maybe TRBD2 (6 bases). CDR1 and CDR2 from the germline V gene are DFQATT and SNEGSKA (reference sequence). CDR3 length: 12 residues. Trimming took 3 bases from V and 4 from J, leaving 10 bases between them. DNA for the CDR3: TGCAGTGCTAGCCTCCTAGCGTACGAGCAGTACTTC. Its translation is CSASLLAYEQYF.

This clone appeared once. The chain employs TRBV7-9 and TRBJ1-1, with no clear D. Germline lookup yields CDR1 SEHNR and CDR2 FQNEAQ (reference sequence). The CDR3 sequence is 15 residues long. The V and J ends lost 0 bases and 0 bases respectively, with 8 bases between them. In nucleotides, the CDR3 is TGTGCCAGCAGCTTAGCTGAGGCATTGAACACTGAAGCTTTCTTT. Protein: CASSLAEALNTEAFF.